This TCR beta chain was sequenced during a study of cytomegalovirus exposure and HLA in healthy donors. Study-wide results and caveats: Within the approximately 110 validation repertoires, first-cohort TCR clusters tended to co-occur, according to a later analysis.

The protocol was immunoSEQ multiplex PCR, while the TCRdb copy is restricted to in-frame clones and leaves out a portion. Of roughly 330,000 clones listed, around 87% are singletons. Germline-derived CDR1 and CDR2 are SGHDN and FVKESK. CDR3 length: 15 residues. Trimming took off 1 base at V and 4 bases at J, with 10 bases between the two ends. Among the 110 or so subjects of the validation cohort, separate from the approximately 700-subject first cohort, were the donors. Comments on this clone: The antigen remains unidentified.

This clonotype originated in a woman in her twenties or thirties in good health and CMV-seropositive. Input material: PBMCs. The rearrangement uses TRBV14 and TRBJ2-2; D is unclear. DNA of the CDR3: TGTGCCAGCAGCCAAGCCTCCCTCGCCACCGGGGAGCTGTTTTTT. As protein: CASSQASLATGELFF.